These T cell receptor beta chains were read from a single sample in a study of T cell responses to AZD1222 COVID-19 vaccine. Sequencing was performed with immunoSEQ multiplex PCR; in TCRdb, only in-frame clones are kept and a portion is missing. The sample contains about 150,000 clones, around 91% of which appear only once. The specimen comprised peripheral blood, sampled on day 0 of AZD1222 vaccination. These receptors originate from an adult in good health. CDR3s include the opening cysteine and the closing phenylalanine or tryptophan. D genes are given only for firm matches. Clone sizes are given selectively: once, few, many, or a class where the clone is expanded.

>TRBV28|TRBJ2-7|TRBD1|once
TGTGCCAGCAGCCATACCCGGGACAGGGGTTACGAGCAGTACTTC
CASSHTRDRGYEQYF
>TRBV6-2/TRBV6-3|TRBJ2-5|TRBD2|.
TGTGCCAGCAGCCCCGCTGGTAGGGACTACCTAAAGTACTTC
CASSPAGRDYLKYF
>TRBV5-4|TRBJ1-4|.|.
TGTGCCAGCAGCTCCGGGAGGGGGAATGAAAAACTGTTTTTT
CASSSGRGNEKLFF
>TRBV6-1|TRBJ1-6|.|.
TGTGCCAGCAGTGAAGTAGCAGATTCACCCCTCCACTTT
CASSEVADSPLHF
>TRBV7-9|TRBJ1-6|TRBD1|.
TGTGCCAGCAGCCCCTTTCAGGGGGCTAATTCACCCCTCCACTTT
CASSPFQGANSPLHF
>TRBV5-4|TRBJ2-5|TRBD2|.
TGTGCCAGCAGCCGGGGGGGGGAGGGAGAAGGGACCCAGTACTTC
CASSRGGEGEGTQYF
>TRBV20-1|TRBJ2-7|TRBD1|.
TGCAGTGCCGCGACAGGGGGTAAGCAGTACTTC
CSAATGGKQYF
>TRBV10-3|TRBJ2-7|TRBD1|.
TGTGCCATCAGTGAGATGACAGGGGATGGGCCAGTCGACGAGCAGTACTTC
CAISEMTGDGPVDEQYF
>TRBV7-2|TRBJ2-5|TRBD2|.
TGTGCCAGCAGCCTCCTAGCGGGGGAGGGCCAAGAGACCCAGTACTTC
CASSLLAGEGQETQYF
>TRBV6-5|TRBJ2-7|.|many
TGTGCCAGCAGTTACTCAGGACTTACGGACTACGAGCAGTACTTC
CASSYSGLTDYEQYF
>TRBV6-2/TRBV6-3|TRBJ2-5|.|.
TGTGCCAGCAGTTACTCGAAACTCCGGGGCCAAGAGACCCAGTACTTC
CASSYSKLRGQETQYF
>TRBV4-1|TRBJ2-1|.|.
TGCGCCAGCAGCCAGGATCCTCTGGGCAATGAGCAGTTCTTC
CASSQDPLGNEQFF
>TRBV28|TRBJ1-2|TRBD1|.
TGTGCCAGCACCTCTCCGGGACAGGGATTTTTCCCCTTC
CASTSPGQGFFPF
>TRBV7-9|TRBJ2-3|.|.
TGTGCCAGCAGCTTTGGAGATACGCAGTATTTT
CASSFGDTQYF
>TRBV6-2/TRBV6-3|TRBJ1-1|.|once
TGTGCCAGCAGTTACTCGAGGGGGGGCACTGAAGCTTTCTTT
CASSYSRGGTEAFF
>TRBV7-9|TRBJ2-1|.|.
TGTGCCAGCCGACCTCAAGGGGGGAGTTTGAACAATGAGCAGTTCTTC
CASRPQGGSLNNEQFF
>TRBV5-6|TRBJ2-5|TRBD2|.
TGTGCCAGCAGTCCCACTAGCGGGTCCCAAGAGACCCAGTACTTC
CASSPTSGSQETQYF
>TRBV7-6|TRBJ1-1|.|.
TGTGCCAGCAGCTTAGTAACAGGGAACACTGAAGCTTTCTTT
CASSLVTGNTEAFF
>TRBV6-2/TRBV6-3|TRBJ2-2|TRBD2|.
TGTGCCAGCAGTTACGGACTAGCGGGAGGGCCGTCGAACACCGGGGAGCTGTTTTTT
CASSYGLAGGPSNTGELFF
>TRBV9|TRBJ1-2|.|.
TGTGCCAGCAGCGTAGGGTGGGGGGTCTTTAATAGTGGCTACACCTTC
CASSVGWGVFNSGYTF
>TRBV4-2|TRBJ2-7|.|.
TGTGCCAGCAGCCCGACAACCGGGACTCTTTACGAGCAGTACTTC
CASSPTTGTLYEQYF
>TRBV19|TRBJ1-3|.|.
TGTGCCAGTACCCTCGGTCCTGGGGGCTCTGGAAACACCATATATTTT
CASTLGPGGSGNTIYF
>TRBV7-2|TRBJ2-3|TRBD2|.
TGTGCCAGCAGCCCTAGCGGGCCCCGAGGACCAGATACGCAGTATTTT
CASSPSGPRGPDTQYF
>TRBV28|TRBJ2-7|TRBD1|.
TGTGCCAGCACCTCCATCGGGACAGGGAAGCACGAGCAGTACTTC
CASTSIGTGKHEQYF
>TRBV7-8|TRBJ1-2|.|.
TGTGCCAGCAGCACCGGCGGAGGGCGGATTAACTATGGCTACACCTTC
CASSTGGGRINYGYTF
>TRBV7-9|TRBJ1-1|TRBD1|.
TGTGCCAGCAGCTGGGGACAGGTTTTCTTATTGGGGACTGAAGCTTTCTTT
CASSWGQVFLLGTEAFF
>TRBV4-1|TRBJ2-2|TRBD2|.
TGCGCCAGCAGCAATATGTACCTAGCGGGAGTAAGGACCGGGGAGCTGTTTTTT
CASSNMYLAGVRTGELFF
>TRBV6-2/TRBV6-3|TRBJ1-4|.|.
TGTGCCAGCAGTACCAGAAGGGATTCGGAAAAACTGTTTTTT
CASSTRRDSEKLFF
>TRBV7-2|TRBJ2-3|.|.
TGTGCCAGCAGCTTAGCGGAGGAACCCATGGGGGCAGATACGCAGTATTTT
CASSLAEEPMGADTQYF
>TRBV19|TRBJ2-6|.|.
TGTGCCAGTAGTCAACGTAGCTCTGGGGCCAACGTCCTGACTTTC
CASSQRSSGANVLTF
>TRBV21-1|TRBJ2-3|.|few
TGTGCCAGCAGCCCGGGTACGCGGGATACGACATGGCCAGATACGCAGTATTTT
CASSPGTRDTTWPDTQYF
>TRBV9|TRBJ2-3|TRBD1|.
TGTGCCAGCAGCGTAGTGGGAAGACCGGGACAGGGCACAGATACGCAGTATTTT
CASSVVGRPGQGTDTQYF
>TRBV3-1/TRBV3-2|TRBJ2-7|.|.
TGTGCCAGCAGCCAAGTGGGCGGGCCACGAAACTACGAGCAGTACTTC
CASSQVGGPRNYEQYF
>TRBV28|TRBJ1-2|TRBD1|.
TGTGCCAGCCTTCCCGGGACAGGGGGCTATGGCTACACCTTC
CASLPGTGGYGYTF
>TRBV29-1|TRBJ2-1|TRBD2|.
TGCAGCGTGGTCAAAATGGCTGGGACTAGCGCTTACAATGAGCAGTTCTTC
CSVVKMAGTSAYNEQFF
>TRBV7-9|TRBJ1-2|TRBD1|.
TGTGCCAGCAGCTCGCCTACAGGGGTTATTAACTATGGCTACACCTTC
CASSSPTGVINYGYTF
>TRBV2|TRBJ1-6|.|.
TGTGCCAGCAGCGCCCCGGGACAAGGTTTTCCCCTCCACTTT
CASSAPGQGFPLHF
>TRBV21-1|TRBJ1-4|.|.
TGTGCCAGCAGCATACCAGGAGGAGGGAGGGCTGAAAAACTGTTTTTT
CASSIPGGGRAEKLFF
>TRBV18|TRBJ2-3|.|.
TGTGCCAGCTCACCCCAGACAGGGAGGACAGATACGCAGTATTTT
CASSPQTGRTDTQYF
>TRBV7-2|TRBJ2-2|.|.
TGTGCCAGCAGCTCCCGACGGACAGCTATTCGGGGGAACACCGGGGAGCTGTTTTTT
CASSSRRTAIRGNTGELFF
>TRBV7-9|TRBJ2-3|.|.
TGTGCCAGCAGCCCTGGCACAGATACGCAGTATTTT
CASSPGTDTQYF
>TRBV7-2|TRBJ2-4|.|.
TGTGCCAGCAGCTTACAGGGATATGGGGTTGACATTCAGTACTTC
CASSLQGYGVDIQYF
>TRBV11-2|TRBJ2-2|.|few
TGTGCCAGCTCGGTCCACAGGGTGGGCGGGGAGCTGTTTTTT
CASSVHRVGGELFF
>TRBV5-6|TRBJ2-2|.|.
TGTGCCAGCAGCTTGGAACACCTCATGAGCGGGGAGCTGTTTTTT
CASSLEHLMSGELFF
>TRBV19|TRBJ1-1|TRBD1|once
TGTGCCAGTAGCACCGGGACAGGATACACTGAAGCTTTCTTT
CASSTGTGYTEAFF
>TRBV7-2|TRBJ2-3|.|.
TGTGCCAGCAGCTTAGTACGGGGAGATACGCAGTATTTT
CASSLVRGDTQYF
>TRBV2|TRBJ1-5|.|.
TGTGCCAGCAGTGAATATCTGGGAGGCAATCAGCCCCAGCATTTT
CASSEYLGGNQPQHF
>TRBV24-1|TRBJ1-1|TRBD1|.
TGTGCCACCAGTGACACCGGGACAGGGCGGTCGAACACTGAAGCTTTCTTT
CATSDTGTGRSNTEAFF
>TRBV6-1|TRBJ1-1|.|.
TGTGCCAGCAGTGAAGCGCTTCGAGGATCCCCGAACACTGAAGCTTTCTTT
CASSEALRGSPNTEAFF
>TRBV28|TRBJ1-4|.|.
TGTGCCAGCAGTCGACAGTTTAATGAAAAACTGTTTTTT
CASSRQFNEKLFF